Listed below are T cell receptor beta chains from one sample, sequenced in a study of cytotoxic CD8 clonotypes in ibrutinib-treated CLL. Sequenced by immunoSEQ multiplex PCR; TCRdb stores in-frame clones only, minus some. The table includes about 140,000 clones, 70% to 85% detected once. Sequenced here: PBMCs, sampled after 12 months of ibrutinib treatment. All receptors derive from a human donor with chronic lymphocytic leukemia. Both conserved end residues are part of each CDR3. D genes are given only for firm matches. Expanded clones are given a class, and other clones once, few, many or no size at all.

v_gene	j_gene	abundance	d_gene	CDR3aa	CDR3nt
TRBV18	TRBJ1-4	.	.	CASSPNEAYATNEKLFF	TGTGCCAGCTCACCAAACGAGGCATACGCAACTAATGAAAAACTGTTTTTT
TRBV7-2	TRBJ1-3	.	.	CASSLVSYGNTIYF	TGTGCCAGCAGCTTAGTCTCATATGGAAACACCATATATTTT
TRBV6-5	TRBJ1-1	.	TRBD1	CASSQTDRAGRAFF	TGTGCCAGCAGCCAAACTGACAGGGCCGGAAGGGCTTTCTTT
TRBV9	TRBJ2-1	.	.	CASSVGVLTYNEQFF	TGTGCCAGCAGCGTAGGTGTACTGACCTACAATGAGCAGTTCTTC
TRBV4-1	TRBJ1-1	once	TRBD1	CASSQEGTGRTEAFF	TGCGCCAGCAGCCAAGAAGGGACAGGACGCACTGAAGCTTTCTTT
TRBV6-5	TRBJ1-2	.	.	CASSYGRGYTF	TGTGCCAGCAGTTACGGGAGGGGCTACACCTTC
TRBV7-9	TRBJ2-5	.	.	CASSLRHEETQYF	TGTGCCAGCAGCTTACGACACGAAGAGACCCAGTACTTC
TRBV4-1	TRBJ1-2	few	.	CASSQGLGNLFYTF	TGCGCCAGCAGCCAAGGGCTCGGAAACTTATTCTACACCTTC
TRBV6-5	TRBJ2-2	.	.	CASSYTRVNTGELFF	TGTGCCAGCAGTTACACCAGGGTGAACACCGGGGAGCTGTTTTTT
TRBV14	TRBJ1-1	.	.	CASSQETTEAFF	TGTGCCAGCAGCCAAGAGACCACTGAAGCTTTCTTT
TRBV13	TRBJ2-7	.	TRBD2	CASSLVGLAGGASYEQYF	TGTGCCAGCAGCTTAGTCGGGCTAGCGGGAGGGGCTTCCTACGAGCAGTACTTC
TRBV28	TRBJ2-7	.	.	CASRSEGSGYEQYF	TGTGCCAGCAGGTCAGAGGGGTCGGGATACGAGCAGTACTTC
TRBV5-1	TRBJ1-4	.	TRBD1	CASSWTPGQGFISEKLFF	TGCGCCAGCAGCTGGACTCCGGGACAGGGGTTTATAAGTGAAAAACTGTTTTTT
TRBV13	TRBJ2-1	.	TRBD2	CASSLAGGPSYNEQFF	TGTGCCAGCAGCTTAGCGGGGGGGCCCTCCTACAATGAGCAGTTCTTC
TRBV11-3	TRBJ2-1	few	.	CASSRESSYNEQFF	TGTGCCAGCAGTAGGGAGAGCTCCTACAATGAGCAGTTCTTC
TRBV10-3	TRBJ2-3	.	.	CAISGGVVSDTQYF	TGTGCCATCAGTGGGGGGGTAGTTTCAGATACGCAGTATTTT
TRBV5-1	TRBJ1-5	.	.	CASSLTLGQPQHF	TGCGCCAGCAGCTTAACTCTGGGTCAGCCCCAGCATTTT
TRBV23-1	TRBJ1-5	.	TRBD1	CASRQPGTGNQPQHF	TGCGCCAGCAGGCAACCCGGGACAGGTAATCAGCCCCAGCATTTT
TRBV14	TRBJ1-1	.	.	CASSQGTEAFF	TGTGCCAGCAGCCAAGGGACTGAAGCTTTCTTT
TRBV21-1	TRBJ2-2	few	.	CASSKGIDRPFRNTGELFF	TGTGCCAGCAGCAAAGGGATCGACAGGCCTTTCCGAAACACCGGGGAGCTGTTTTTT
TRBV5-6	TRBJ2-7	.	TRBD1	CASSFPGTGAYEQYF	TGTGCCAGCAGCTTTCCCGGGACAGGTGCCTACGAGCAGTACTTC
TRBV7-6	TRBJ1-1	few	.	CASSLGEPGRGDTEAFF	TGTGCCAGCAGCTTAGGGGAACCGGGACGAGGGGACACTGAAGCTTTCTTT
TRBV28	TRBJ1-1	once	.	CASIGSYKNTEAFF	TGTGCCAGCATCGGTTCCTACAAGAACACTGAAGCTTTCTTT
TRBV9	TRBJ2-3	few	.	CASSQWGTSLDTQYF	TGTGCCAGCAGTCAGTGGGGGACGAGCTTAGATACGCAGTATTTT
TRBV25-1	TRBJ2-5	.	TRBD1	CASSLTGGRMKTQYF	TGTGCCAGCAGCCTGACAGGGGGCCGGATGAAGACCCAGTACTTC
TRBV6-5	TRBJ1-2	once	.	CASSHGARSYGYTF	TGTGCCAGCAGTCACGGGGCCCGTAGCTATGGCTACACCTTC
TRBV18	TRBJ2-1	.	.	CASSPLLNEQFF	TGTGCCAGCTCACCACTTCTCAATGAGCAGTTCTTC
TRBV5-5	TRBJ2-5	.	TRBD2	CASSRTSGKETQYF	TGTGCCAGCAGCCGGACTAGCGGGAAGGAGACCCAGTACTTC
TRBV7-2	TRBJ1-6	.	TRBD1	CASSRDRVSYNSPLHF	TGTGCCAGCAGCCGGGACAGGGTCTCCTATAATTCACCCCTCCACTTT
TRBV7-7	TRBJ2-7	.	TRBD1	CASSLGTGKAYEQYF	TGTGCTAGCAGCTTGGGGACAGGGAAGGCCTACGAGCAGTACTTC
TRBV7-2	TRBJ2-2	.	TRBD1	CASSRGQGVGELFF	TGTGCCAGCAGCAGGGGACAGGGGGTCGGGGAGCTGTTTTTT
TRBV18	TRBJ1-1	.	.	CASSVAGTEAFF	TGTGCCAGCTCTGTCGCCGGCACTGAAGCTTTCTTT
TRBV28	TRBJ1-4	.	TRBD1	CASQQGAVWANEKLFF	TGTGCCAGCCAACAGGGGGCGGTTTGGGCTAATGAAAAACTGTTTTTT
TRBV7-9	TRBJ1-5	.	.	CASSLGDGQNRANQPQHF	TGTGCCAGCAGCTTAGGGGACGGACAGAACCGGGCAAATCAGCCCCAGCATTTT
TRBV27	TRBJ1-2	.	.	CASSLSWGSHAGYTF	TGTGCCAGCAGTTTATCGTGGGGTTCCCACGCTGGCTACACCTTC
TRBV28	TRBJ2-5	once	.	CASSLFIRGETQYF	TGTGCCAGCAGTCTCTTTATCAGGGGAGAGACCCAGTACTTC
TRBV10-3	TRBJ1-4	few	.	CAISPGRDGEKLFF	TGTGCCATCAGCCCGGGCCGGGATGGCGAAAAACTGTTTTTT
TRBV19	TRBJ1-4	.	.	CASSMGHGGEKLFF	TGTGCCAGTAGTATGGGCCACGGAGGGGAAAAACTGTTTTTT
TRBV30	TRBJ1-5	once	.	CAWSVMWPPPQHF	TGTGCCTGGAGTGTAATGTGGCCTCCCCCCCAGCATTTT
TRBV29-1	TRBJ2-2	.	TRBD1	CSAKQGVDTGELFF	TGCAGTGCTAAACAGGGGGTTGACACCGGGGAGCTGTTTTTT
TRBV6-1	TRBJ2-7	.	TRBD2	CASSEAWGGLEQYF	TGTGCCAGCAGTGAAGCGTGGGGGGGACTAGAGCAGTACTTC
TRBV28	TRBJ2-7	.	TRBD1	CASSLTGGPYEQYF	TGTGCCAGCAGTTTGACAGGGGGCCCCTACGAGCAGTACTTC
TRBV5-1	TRBJ1-1	.	.	CASSTDSGNTEAFF	TGCGCCAGCAGCACGGACAGCGGAAACACTGAAGCTTTCTTT
TRBV7-9	TRBJ1-5	.	.	CASSLGEVLNNQPQHF	TGTGCCAGCAGCTTAGGGGAGGTTCTGAACAATCAGCCCCAGCATTTT
TRBV28	TRBJ1-5	few	.	CASKTREPQHF	TGTGCCAGCAAAACAAGGGAGCCCCAGCATTTT
TRBV12-5	TRBJ1-1	.	.	CASGFALPKRDTEAFF	TGTGCTAGTGGTTTTGCCCTACCCAAGAGGGACACTGAAGCTTTCTTT
TRBV5-1	TRBJ2-1	.	.	CASSLELTAYNEQFF	TGCGCCAGCAGCTTGGAGCTGACAGCTTACAATGAGCAGTTCTTC
TRBV18	TRBJ1-2	few	TRBD1	CASSRDRGQANYGYTF	TGTGCCAGCTCGAGGGACAGGGGGCAAGCTAACTATGGCTACACCTTC
TRBV7-2	TRBJ2-7	.	.	CASSLVADTRYEQYF	TGTGCCAGCAGCTTAGTGGCAGATACTAGGTACGAGCAGTACTTC
TRBV5-1	TRBJ2-3	once	.	CASSLSSRTQYF	TGCGCCAGCAGCCTTAGTAGTCGCACGCAGTATTTT
TRBV18	TRBJ1-4	.	TRBD1	CASSPGQGYEKLFF	TGTGCCAGCTCACCAGGACAGGGTTATGAAAAACTGTTTTTT
TRBV18	TRBJ1-4	.	.	CASSPEWLGEKLFF	TGTGCCAGCTCACCAGAATGGTTGGGTGAAAAACTGTTTTTT
TRBV27	TRBJ1-5	.	.	CAGSLRFRLADQPQHF	TGTGCCGGCAGTTTAAGGTTCCGGTTAGCGGATCAGCCCCAGCATTTT
TRBV19	TRBJ1-4	.	.	CASRISGVNEKLFF	TGTGCCAGTAGAATCTCAGGGGTCAATGAAAAACTGTTTTTT
TRBV13	TRBJ1-2	.	.	CASSLTVYGYTF	TGTGCCAGCAGCTTAACGGTCTATGGCTACACCTTC
TRBV6-5	TRBJ2-1	.	.	CASRFGGGNEQFF	TGTGCCAGCAGATTTGGGGGCGGGAATGAGCAGTTCTTC
TRBV6-5	TRBJ2-5	medium-sized	TRBD2	CASSRLAGGETQYF	TGTGCCAGCAGTCGACTAGCGGGAGGCGAGACCCAGTACTTC
TRBV7-9	TRBJ2-7	.	.	CASNRDNTYEQYF	TGTGCCAGCAACCGGGACAACACCTACGAGCAGTACTTC
TRBV28	TRBJ2-1	.	.	CASSLSPALYSYNEQFF	TGTGCCAGCAGTCTCTCCCCGGCTCTCTACTCCTACAATGAGCAGTTCTTC
TRBV28	TRBJ1-1	.	.	CASSLIRGNTEAFF	TGTGCCAGCAGTCTGATTCGGGGGAACACTGAAGCTTTCTTT